A single sample gave rise to the 8 T cell receptor beta chains below, sequenced in a study of identical twins. From the 5' RACE reads, TCRdb called clonotypes with MiXCR, one entry per CDR3 protein. Of 750,000 to 950,000 distinct CDR3 sequences listed, over 9% are singletons. This sample also belongs to another study, concerning yellow fever vaccine responses in identical twins.

Sequenced: PBMCs. The source is a woman between 18 and 29 years old in good health.

The rearrangement uses TRBV20-1 and TRBJ2-7; D is possibly TRBD1 (5 bases). Germline lookup yields CDR1 DFQATT and CDR2 SNEGSKA (reference sequence). V shed 6 bases and J shed 3 bases, with 15 bases lying between them. The CDR3 length is 13 residues. The chain's CDR3 is CSANVQGSYEQYV. CDR3 nucleotide sequence: TGCAGTGCCAACGTGCAGGGTAGCTACGAGCAGTACGTC.

A note on this clonotype: The junction does not match germline at one end; this may be a read error. This chain uses TRBV12-3 or TRBV12-4 with TRBJ2-3, with TRBD2 identical over 8 bases. This CDR3 spans 18 amino acids. This CDR3 reads CTSRRGGGNKASTDTQYF. DNA for the CDR3: TGTACCAGCCGCCGGGGGGGCGGGAACAAAGCTAGCACAGATACGCAGTATTTT.

J is TRBJ2-1 and V is TRBV6-5, with 7 bases matching TRBD1. With V trimmed by 4 bases and J by 6 bases, 12 bases remained unmatched. Germline V lookup: CDR1 MNHEY, CDR2 SVGAGI. The CDR3 runs 16 residues. CDR3 residues: CASSSGGSVEPNEQFF. The DNA for the CDR3 is TGTGCCAGCAGTTCAGGGGGTTCGGTGGAGCCCAATGAGCAGTTCTTC.

This clonotype was recorded at least ten times. The gene calls are TRBV7-9 and TRBJ1-1; no definite D call. The CDR3 is 18 residues long. Trimming cost V 1 base and J 1 base, with 19 bases left between them. CDR1 is SEHNR, CDR2 FQNEAQ, per germline (reference sequence). Written as DNA, the CDR3 is TGTGCCAGCAGCTTAGAAGTCAATAGTAGGCGGACGAACACTGAAGCTTTCTTT. Translating gives CASSLEVNSRRTNTEAFF.

The chain employs TRBV5-1 and TRBJ2-2; a possible D gene is TRBD1 (5 bases). The germline V gene encodes CDR1 SGHRS and CDR2 YFSETQ. The CDR3 consists of 15 residues. V was trimmed by 1 base and J by 6 bases, leaving 13 bases between them. The chain's CDR3 is CASSLWASTAGELFF. CDR3 in DNA: TGCGCCAGCAGCTTGTGGGCCTCGACAGCCGGGGAGCTGTTTTTT. The full variable domain, rest sourced from reference TRBV5-1 and TRBJ2-2, is KAGVTQTPRYLIKTRGQQVTLSCSPISGHRSVSWYQQTPGQGLQFLFEYFSETQRNKGNFPGRFSGRQFSNSRSEMNVSTLELGDSALYLCASSLWASTAGELFFGEGSRLTVL.

The sample holds a few counts of this clonotype. The chain combines TRBV12-3 or TRBV12-4 with TRBJ2-3; TRBD1 might be the D (5 bases). Deletions cut 6 bases from V and 6 bases from J, with 25 bases between. The CDR3 spans 17 residues. CDR3: CASSPTQASGPGDTQYF. The CDR3 DNA sequence: TGTGCCAGCAGCCCTACCCAGGCTTCAGGGCCAGGGGATACGCAGTATTTT.

As regards this clonotype: With a much larger clone just one base away, this may be a read error. The V gene is TRBV7-9, the J gene TRBJ2-7, with TRBD1 identical over 10 bases. Germline-derived CDR1 and CDR2 are SEHNR and FQNEAQ (reference sequence). The CDR3 has 14 residues. The CDR3 region is CDSSSGTGDYEQYF. The DNA of the CDR3 is TGTGACAGCAGCTCCGGGACAGGGGACTACGAGCAGTACTTC.

At least ten counts were recorded for this clonotype. This chain connects TRBV12-3 or TRBV12-4 to TRBJ2-3; 7 bases agree with TRBD2. CDR3 length: 14 residues. The V segment lost 6 bases and the J segment 4 bases; nucleotides outside the gene matches: 7. The CDR3 region has the DNA TGTGCCAGCAGCCGATTGGCGGGGGCAGATACGCAGTATTTT. Amino acids: CASSRLAGADTQYF.